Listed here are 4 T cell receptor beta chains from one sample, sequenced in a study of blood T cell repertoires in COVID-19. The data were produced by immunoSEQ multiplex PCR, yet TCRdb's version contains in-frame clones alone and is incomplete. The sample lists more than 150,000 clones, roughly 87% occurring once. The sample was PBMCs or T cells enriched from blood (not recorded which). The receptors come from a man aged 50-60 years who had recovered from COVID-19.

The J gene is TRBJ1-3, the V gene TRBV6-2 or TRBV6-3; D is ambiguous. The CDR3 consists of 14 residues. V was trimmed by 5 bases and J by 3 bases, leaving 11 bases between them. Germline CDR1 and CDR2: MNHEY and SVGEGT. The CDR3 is CASSPPGYGNTIYF. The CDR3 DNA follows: TGTGCCAGCAGTCCCCCAGGCTATGGAAACACCATATATTTT.

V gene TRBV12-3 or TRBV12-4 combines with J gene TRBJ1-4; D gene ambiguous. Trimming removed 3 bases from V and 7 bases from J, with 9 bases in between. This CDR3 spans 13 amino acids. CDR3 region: CASSFRTLEKLFF. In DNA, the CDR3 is TGTGCCAGCAGTTTCCGGACTCTTGAAAAACTGTTTTTT.

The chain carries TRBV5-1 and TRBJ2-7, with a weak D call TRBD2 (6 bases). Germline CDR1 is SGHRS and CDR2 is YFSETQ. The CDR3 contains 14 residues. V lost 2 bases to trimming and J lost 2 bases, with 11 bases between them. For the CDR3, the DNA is TGCGCCAGCAGCTTAAATAGCGGAACCTACGAGCAGTACTTC. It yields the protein CASSLNSGTYEQYF.

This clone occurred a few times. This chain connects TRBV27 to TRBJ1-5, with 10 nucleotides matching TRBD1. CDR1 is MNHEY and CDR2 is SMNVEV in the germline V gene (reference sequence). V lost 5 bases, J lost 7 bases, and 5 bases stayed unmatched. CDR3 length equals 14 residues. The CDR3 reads CASSVGTGEQPQHF. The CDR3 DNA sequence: TGTGCCAGCAGTGTCGGGACAGGGGAACAGCCCCAGCATTTT.